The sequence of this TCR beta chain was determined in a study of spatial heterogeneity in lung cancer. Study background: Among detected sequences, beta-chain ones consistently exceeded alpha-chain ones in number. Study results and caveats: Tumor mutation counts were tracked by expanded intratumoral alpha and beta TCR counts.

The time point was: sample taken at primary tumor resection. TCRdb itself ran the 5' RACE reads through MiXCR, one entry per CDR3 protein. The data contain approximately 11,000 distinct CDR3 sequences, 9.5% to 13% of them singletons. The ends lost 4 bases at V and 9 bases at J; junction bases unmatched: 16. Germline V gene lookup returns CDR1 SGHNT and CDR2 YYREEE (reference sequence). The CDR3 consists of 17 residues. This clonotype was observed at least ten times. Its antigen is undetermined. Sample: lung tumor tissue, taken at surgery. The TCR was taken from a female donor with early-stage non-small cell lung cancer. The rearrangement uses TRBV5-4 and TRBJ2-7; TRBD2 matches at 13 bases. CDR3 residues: CASSQTGTSGAIYGQYF. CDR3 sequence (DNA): TGTGCCAGCAGCCAAACCGGGACTAGCGGGGCCATTTATGGGCAGTACTTC.